This TCR beta chain was obtained from a study of T cell changes during pregnancy in multiple sclerosis. The repertoire was sequenced with immunoSEQ multiplex PCR; TCRdb's copy has only in-frame clones and lacks some. Among about 40,000 clones listed, roughly 87% were seen once. CDR1 is MNHEY, CDR2 SMNVEV, per germline (reference sequence). CDR3 length equals 15 residues. Between the trimmed V and J ends, which lost 3 bases and 2 bases, there was a span of 14 bases. Sequencing used CD4+ T cells from peripheral blood mononuclear cells, obtained in the first trimester of pregnancy. The rearrangement uses TRBV27 and TRBJ2-7; weak D call: TRBD1 (6 bases). The clonotype was recovered from a female donor with multiple sclerosis, enrolled in a pregnancy study. Here the CDR3 reads CASSFFPTGTYEQYF. For the CDR3, the DNA is TGTGCCAGCAGTTTTTTCCCGACAGGTACCTACGAGCAGTACTTC.